This TCR beta chain was identified during a study of cytomegalovirus exposure and HLA in healthy donors. Researchers ran the PCR with 60 Vbeta and 13 Jbeta primers. TCRdb's copy holds only in-frame clones and misses some; the assay was immunoSEQ multiplex PCR. Here the sample spans roughly 200,000 clones, over 80% being singletons. Broader study findings: Later genetic work tied a missense DCLRE1C variant to beta-chain V and J trimming.

As regards this clone: The antigen is not known.

Germline V gene data show CDR1 as SQVTM and CDR2 as ANQGSEA. Trimming cost V 4 bases and J 5 bases, with 17 bases left between them. The CDR3 is made up of 15 amino acids. The genes are TRBV29-1 and TRBJ2-2, with a weak D call TRBD1 (6 bases). Material: PBMCs. This clonotype originated in a boy aged 2-9 years in good health and CMV-seronegative. The CDR3 coding sequence is TGCAGCGTTGCCAGACAGGCCCCGGGGACCGGGGAGCTGTTTTTT. It is translated as CSVARQAPGTGELFF.